Sequencing of this T cell receptor beta chain was carried out in a study of OX40 agonist ivuxolimab in advanced cancers. General observations from the study: At 0.1 to 3.0 mg/kg, CD4+ and CD8+ blood T cells expanded clonally by week 6. Low normalized T-cell clonal expansion was additionally recorded for some nonresponders.

Sequencing was performed with immunoSEQ multiplex PCR; in TCRdb, only in-frame clones are kept and a portion is missing. Of approximately 58,000 clones listed, roughly four fifths are singletons. About this clone itself: Its antigen is as yet unknown.

Per germline, CDR1 LGHNA and CDR2 YNFKEQ. Trimming took 3 bases from V and 7 from J, leaving 9 bases between them. This CDR3 has 12 residues. The chain uses TRBV4-2 and TRBJ1-1; D is unresolved. Material: CD4+ or CD8+ T cells sorted from blood, obtained in a trial of the OX40 agonist ivuxolimab. The origin of this receptor is an adult with an advanced solid tumor such as melanoma, head and neck, liver or kidney cancer. The CDR3 sequence is CASSQQTFEAFF. The CDR3, as DNA: TGTGCCAGCAGCCAGCAGACCTTTGAAGCTTTCTTT.